This entry features one T cell receptor (beta chain) sequence. Repertoires were generated with immunoSEQ multiplex PCR, while TCRdb's copy carries only in-frame clones and drops some. The sample has roughly 1,300 clones, around a fifth seen once. This sample is part of a study of T cells in localized non-small cell lung cancer. The sample consisted of normal lung tissue next to the tumor, taken before any cancer treatment. The clonotype comes from a male donor at least 60 years old with stage III squamous cell lung carcinoma.

CDR3 in DNA: TGCAGCGTCCCCCGGGGGTTGCAGGGCGGTGGCTACACCTTC. As protein: CSVPRGLQGGGYTF. V is TRBV29-1 and J is TRBJ1-2; D possibly corresponds to TRBD1 (5 bases). This CDR3 has 14 amino acids. Germline CDR1 reads SQVTM; CDR2 reads ANQGSEA. V lost 6 bases and J lost 7, with 21 bases in between.